The 3 T cell receptor beta chains below all came from one sample that was sequenced in a study of shared clonotypes between healthy human individuals (dated by TCRdb to about 2020). Library preparation was by the immunoSEQ multiplex PCR assay. TCRdb limited this immuneACCESS table to in-frame rearrangements with V and J called. A share of clones is missing; checked studies link under half to unresolved V genes, and the rest is unexplained. Present in this sample are about 1.1 million clones, approximately 77% of which were seen just once. The ten top clones hold 0.89% of the sample. Sequencing was performed on memory CD4+ T cells from PBMCs. Taken with the paper, the label for cell subset or site translates to: CD45RA-negative fraction. Receptors were obtained from a man aged 18 to 29 in good health. Some clones in this sample may be carry-over from other donors' samples.

The chain joins TRBV2 to TRBJ2-1, with a tentative D call TRBD2 (6 bases). CDR3 size: 15 residues. Germline V CDR1 and CDR2: SNHLY, FYNNEI. The V end was cut by 2 bases, the J end by 5 bases, with 13 bases between. CDR3 sequence reads: CASSELLALNNEQFF. The CDR3 bases are TGTGCCAGCAGTGAACTTCTAGCGTTGAACAATGAGCAGTTCTTC.

This chain connects TRBV5-1 to TRBJ2-1, with TRBD2 matching 8 bases. Germline V gives CDR1 SGHRS, CDR2 YFSETQ. The CDR3 runs to 16 residues. V lost 0 bases, J lost 5 bases, and 7 bases stayed unmatched. The CDR3 region has the DNA TGCGCCAGCAGCTTGGTTGTTTTAGCGGGGCACAATGAGCAGTTCTTC. Its protein product is CASSLVVLAGHNEQFF.

The DNA for the CDR3 is TGTGCCAGTAGTATTAGCAGGGAAGATGGCTACACCTTC. Translating gives CASSISREDGYTF. The chain couples TRBV19 to TRBJ1-2; possible D gene TRBD1, 5 bases. The V gene lost 3 bases and the J gene lost 6 bases, with 11 bases spanning the gap. In germline, CDR1 is LNHDA, CDR2 SQIVND (reference sequence). The CDR3 runs to 13 residues. Complete variable domain (other parts from reference TRBV19 and TRBJ1-2): DGGITQSPKYLFRKEGQNVTLSCEQNLNHDAMYWYRQDPGQGLRLIYYSQIVNDFQKGDIAEGYSVSREKKESFPLTVTSAQKNPTAFYLCASSISREDGYTFGSGTRLTVV.